The rows below give T cell receptor beta chains drawn from one sample of a study of identical twins. TCRdb reprocessed the 5' RACE reads with MiXCR, giving one entry per CDR3 protein. The table has approximately 550,000 distinct CDR3 sequences, 20% to 25% seen once. This sample also belongs to another study, concerning yellow fever vaccine responses in identical twins.

Sequenced input: CD4+ T cells sorted from blood. All receptors derive from a woman in her late teens or twenties in good health. CDR3s include the opening cysteine and the closing phenylalanine or tryptophan. D genes are given only for firm matches. A clone size is listed for some rows: how often the clone was seen (once, few, many), or a class if it is expanded.

TRBV5-1	.	TRBJ2-5	.	TGCGCCAGCAGCTTGGACTCCCCCCGCCAAGAGACCCAGTACTTC	CASSLDSPRQETQYF
TRBV5-1	.	TRBJ2-1	few	TGCGCCAGCAGCTTGCAACAGGAATACAATGAGCAGTTCTTC	CASSLQQEYNEQFF
TRBV20-1	.	TRBJ1-4	many	TGCAGTGCTAGAGCCGGGGCCGGACTAAATGAAAAACTGTTTTTT	CSARAGAGLNEKLFF
TRBV29-1	TRBD2	TRBJ2-1	few	TGCAGCGTTGAACGACTAGCGGGATATGAGCAGTTCTTC	CSVERLAGYEQFF
TRBV14	TRBD1	TRBJ2-3	few	TGTGCCAGCAGCCAATTGGGGACAGTTCCTAGCACAGATACGCAGTATTTT	CASSQLGTVPSTDTQYF
TRBV18	TRBD1	TRBJ2-1	once	TGTGCCAGCTCACAACAGGGGTACGACAATGAGCAGTTCTTC	CASSQQGYDNEQFF
TRBV27	.	TRBJ2-4	few	TGTGCCAGCAGTTTACCTCAAGGAAACATTCAGTACTTC	CASSLPQGNIQYF
TRBV5-1	TRBD2	TRBJ2-2	few	TGCGCCAGCAGCTTGGTTGGTAGCGGGAGTACCGGGGAGCTGTTTTTT	CASSLVGSGSTGELFF
TRBV5-8	.	TRBJ2-2	.	TGTGCCAGCAGCTTCGGGCAGGGATACACCGGGGAGCTGTTTTTT	CASSFGQGYTGELFF
TRBV4-1	TRBD1	TRBJ1-5	few	TGCGCCAGCAGCCAACCGGGACAGACAAATCAGCCCCAGCATTTT	CASSQPGQTNQPQHF
TRBV2	TRBD2	TRBJ2-5	.	TGTGCCAGTGGGACTAGCGGGATGGGGCTGTCGGAAGAGACCCAGTACTTC	CASGTSGMGLSEETQYF
TRBV7-2	.	TRBJ1-1	.	TGTGCCAGCAGACCCCCAGGGAACACTGAAGCTTTCTTT	CASRPPGNTEAFF
TRBV12-3/TRBV12-4	.	TRBJ1-5	.	TGTGCCAGCAGTCCCCAGGACAGAGGAAATCAGCCCCAGCATTTT	CASSPQDRGNQPQHF
TRBV12-3/TRBV12-4	.	TRBJ2-2	.	TGTGCCAGCAGTTCAATGGCTAGCGAGAACACCGGGGAGCTGTTTTTT	CASSSMASENTGELFF
TRBV20-1	.	TRBJ2-4	.	TGCTGTGCTAGAGACGGTTTTATGGGATCGGAAAACATTCAGTACTTC	CCARDGFMGSENIQYF
TRBV6-2/TRBV6-3	.	TRBJ2-1	.	TGTGCCAGCGTCGGAGGTCCGTCCTACAATGAGCAGTTCTTC	CASVGGPSYNEQFF
TRBV20-1	TRBD2	TRBJ2-1	.	TGCAGTGCTAGCCGACTAGCGGGTAGGGAGCAGTTCTTC	CSASRLAGREQFF
TRBV3-1	.	TRBJ1-1	.	TGTGCCAGCACAAAGGGAGGTCGGACTGAAGCTTTCTTT	CASTKGGRTEAFF
TRBV6-1	TRBD1	TRBJ2-5	few	TGTGCCAGCAGTGAAGCGCCAGCCACAGGGGGTCAGGAGACCCAGTACTTC	CASSEAPATGGQETQYF
TRBV5-4	.	TRBJ2-1	.	TGTGCCAGCAGCTTCGTCATAGTCATACCCCGGAGCTCCTACAATGAGCAGTTCTTC	CASSFVIVIPRSSYNEQFF
TRBV11-1	TRBD2	TRBJ2-1	.	TGTGCCAGCAGCTTAAGCCGTTTCCAGACTAGCGGGAGGAGTATACACAATGAGCAGTTCTTC	CASSLSRFQTSGRSIHNEQFF
TRBV7-6	.	TRBJ2-7	.	TGTGCCAGCAGCTTTGGCCACCGCTCCTACGAGCAGTACTTC	CASSFGHRSYEQYF
TRBV6-1	.	TRBJ2-1	.	TGTGCCAGCAGACAACCGATCACAGGCGACAATGAGCAGTTCTTC	CASRQPITGDNEQFF
TRBV6-1	TRBD1	TRBJ1-4	few	TGTGCCAGCACAGGGACAGGGGGCGCGATGGCTAATGAAAAACTGTTTTTT	CASTGTGGAMANEKLFF
TRBV3-1	TRBD2	TRBJ2-1	.	TGTGCCAGCAGCCATAAGACTAGCGGGAGGTTCTCCAACTACAATGAGCAGTTCTTC	CASSHKTSGRFSNYNEQFF
TRBV7-9	.	TRBJ2-3	.	TGTGCCAGCAGCTGCCAGGGCACAGATACGCAGTATTTT	CASSCQGTDTQYF
TRBV10-3	.	TRBJ2-7	few	TGTGCCATCAGTGGGGGACTGGGGGAGCAGTACTTC	CAISGGLGEQYF
TRBV7-3	TRBD1	TRBJ2-3	few	TGTGCCAGCAGCTACCCCGAGACAGGGGCCAGCACAGATACGCAGTATTTT	CASSYPETGASTDTQYF
TRBV29-1	.	TRBJ1-2	few	TGCAGCGTTGCCGCAAACTATGGCTACACCTTC	CSVAANYGYTF
TRBV20-1	.	TRBJ2-7	few	TGCAGTGCTAGAAACGAATGGGACCGCGGCTACGAGCAGTACTTC	CSARNEWDRGYEQYF
TRBV20-1	.	TRBJ1-5	.	TGCAGTGCTAGAGATCGAACAATCAATCAGCCCCAGCATTTT	CSARDRTINQPQHF
TRBV11-2	.	TRBJ2-3	few	TGTGCCAGCAGCTTGGCAGGACCACTCCTGAATACGCAGTATTTT	CASSLAGPLLNTQYF
TRBV12-3/TRBV12-4	TRBD1	TRBJ1-2	few	TGTGCCAGCAGTTTAGCTCCCCCGGGACAGGGGCTCTATGGCTACACCTTC	CASSLAPPGQGLYGYTF
TRBV3-1	.	TRBJ2-1	few	TGTGCCAGCAGCCAAGATCGGGTCCCCCGAACGGAGCAGTTCTTC	CASSQDRVPRTEQFF
TRBV20-1	.	TRBJ2-5	few	TGCAGTGCTAGAGATCAGCCGGAGACCCAGTACTTC	CSARDQPETQYF
TRBV6-5	.	TRBJ1-1	few	TGTGCCAGCAGTTACTCAGGGACGAACACTGAAGCTTTCTTT	CASSYSGTNTEAFF
TRBV12-3/TRBV12-4	TRBD1	TRBJ2-5	.	TGTGCCAGCAGTCAGGGACAGGGATTACAAGAGACCCAGTACTTC	CASSQGQGLQETQYF
TRBV7-8	.	TRBJ2-1	.	TGTGCCAGCAGCTTGGTGTCAGGGGGGTCCCATGAGCAGTTCTTC	CASSLVSGGSHEQFF
TRBV6-5	.	TRBJ1-2	.	TGTGCCAGCAGTTACTCCTTTACCGGGTCGGCTAACTATGGCTACACCTTC	CASSYSFTGSANYGYTF
TRBV20-1	.	TRBJ2-2	.	TGCAGTGCTCCGGGCCTCCCCGGGGAGCTGTTTTTT	CSAPGLPGELFF
TRBV24-1	.	TRBJ1-1	.	TGTGCCACCAGTGAGGGGAACACTGAAGCTTTCTTT	CATSEGNTEAFF
TRBV2	.	TRBJ1-1	few	TGTGCCAGCAGGCCCAGGGAATTGGGCACTGAAGCTTTCTTT	CASRPRELGTEAFF
TRBV2	TRBD2	TRBJ2-3	few	TGTGCCAGCAGCCCTTCGACTAGCGGGAGAACAGATACGCAGTATTTT	CASSPSTSGRTDTQYF
TRBV27	.	TRBJ1-4	once	TGTGCCAGCAGTGTAGGGGTAGTCGGAGAAAAACTGTTTTTT	CASSVGVVGEKLFF
TRBV6-2/TRBV6-3	TRBD1	TRBJ2-1	few	TGTGCCAGCAGTTACAGGACAGGGGGCTACAATGAGCAGTTCTTC	CASSYRTGGYNEQFF
TRBV20-1	.	TRBJ1-6	few	TGCAGTGCTAGGGTGGGGACATCTAATTCACCCCTCCACTTT	CSARVGTSNSPLHF
TRBV7-2	.	TRBJ2-5	.	TGTGCCAGCAGCTTAGCCAGTTCGAAGGGGACTTCCCGGACCCAGTACTTC	CASSLASSKGTSRTQYF
TRBV20-1	.	TRBJ1-1	.	TGCAGTGCTAGTATCCAGAACACTGAAGCTTTCTTT	CSASIQNTEAFF
TRBV15	.	TRBJ2-2	.	TGTGCCACCAGCAGAGCACAGGGATTTAACACCGGGGAGCTGTTTTTT	CATSRAQGFNTGELFF
TRBV2	TRBD2	TRBJ2-1	few	TGTGCCAGCAGTGAAGGCGATAGCGGGAGGGTAGGGCAGTTCTTC	CASSEGDSGRVGQFF
TRBV29-1	TRBD1	TRBJ2-7	few	TGCAGCGTGGCCTACCCGACAGGGGGCGTCTACGAGCAGTACTTC	CSVAYPTGGVYEQYF
TRBV5-1	.	TRBJ1-4	.	TGCGCCAGCCTCCCCGGACCTACAACTAATGAAAAACTGTTTTTT	CASLPGPTTNEKLFF
TRBV10-3	.	TRBJ1-1	many	TGTGCCATCAGTGGGGGGGGCCACACTGAAGCTTTCTTT	CAISGGGHTEAFF
TRBV12-3/TRBV12-4	.	TRBJ2-6	few	TGTGCCAGCAGTTTAATAGCGCCCTCTGGGGCCAACGTCCTGACTTTC	CASSLIAPSGANVLTF